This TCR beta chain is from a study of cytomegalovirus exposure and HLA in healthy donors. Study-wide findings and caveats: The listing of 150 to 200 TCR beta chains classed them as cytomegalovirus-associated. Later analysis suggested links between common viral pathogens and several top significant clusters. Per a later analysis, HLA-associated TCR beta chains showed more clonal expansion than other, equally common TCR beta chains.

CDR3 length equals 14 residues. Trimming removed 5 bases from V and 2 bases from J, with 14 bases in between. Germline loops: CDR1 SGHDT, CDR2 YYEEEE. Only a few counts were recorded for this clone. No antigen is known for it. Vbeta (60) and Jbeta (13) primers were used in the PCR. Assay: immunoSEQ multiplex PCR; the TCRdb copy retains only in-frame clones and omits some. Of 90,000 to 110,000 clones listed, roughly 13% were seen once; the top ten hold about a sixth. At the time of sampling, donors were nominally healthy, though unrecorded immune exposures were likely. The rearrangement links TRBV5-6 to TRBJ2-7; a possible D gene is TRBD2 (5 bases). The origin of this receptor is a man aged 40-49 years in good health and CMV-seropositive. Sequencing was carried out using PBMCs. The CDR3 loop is CASRGYGNPYEQYF. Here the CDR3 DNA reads TGTGCCAGCAGAGGATACGGGAATCCCTACGAGCAGTACTTC.